This T cell receptor (beta chain) came from a study of T cells after yellow fever vaccination. Overall study findings and caveats: The CD4 and CD8 compartments had a small share of their clonotypes in common. The secondary response peaked faster, at day 5 versus 15, but was weaker. Abundant bulk-derived clonotypes could contaminate FACS-sorted repertoires.

As concerns this clonotype: What it recognizes is unknown.

A process of 5'RACE template switching, which added a universal primer site and UMIs, was used to make TCR cDNA. TCRdb re-called the 5' RACE reads with MiXCR, one entry per CDR3 protein. In the table there are hundreds of thousands of distinct CDR3 sequences, approximately 18% of which are singletons. Germline lookup yields CDR1 ENHRY and CDR2 SYGVKD. Unmatched junction bases numbered 6, after V lost 6 bases and J lost 4 bases. CDR3 length equals 14 residues. The sample in question was PBMCs, obtained before the yellow fever booster vaccination. This receptor was identified in a young man who received the YFV17D yellow fever vaccine. The gene calls are TRBV10-3 and TRBJ2-1; 7 bases align to TRBD1. The CDR3 is CAIRVGTEYNEQFF. Here the CDR3 DNA reads TGTGCCATCAGGGTCGGGACAGAGTACAATGAGCAGTTCTTC.